This T cell receptor beta chain was obtained from a study of T cells after posttransplantation cyclophosphamide. General study findings and limits: TRB clonality was highly associated with recipient CMV seropositivity and reactivation.

V dropped 0 bases and J dropped 0 bases, with 10 bases sitting between them. The germline V gene has CDR1 SGDLS and CDR2 YYNGEE. The CDR3 spans 17 residues. Methotrexate plus calcineurin inhibitor accompanied controls' myeloablative marrow transplants; sampling was 1 year later. Measured with immunoSEQ multiplex PCR; TCRdb has only the in-frame clones, and not every one. The sample shows approximately 10,000 clones, about 89% of them seen only once. As regards this clone: Its specificity is unknown.

The sequencing used PBMCs, collected around 440 days after allogeneic stem cell transplant with calcineurin inhibitor and methotrexate. This sequence was found in a male patient in his fifties who received an allogeneic stem cell transplant from an unrelated donor, was CMV-positive, and had chronic GVHD only. The T cells may come from the graft donor. The chain couples TRBV9 to TRBJ2-6; no clear D. CDR3 DNA: TGTGCCAGCAGCGTAGAGGCTAGATCCTCTGGGGCCAACGTCCTGACTTTC. Its translation: CASSVEARSSGANVLTF. Full variable domain (rest looked up from reference TRBV9 and TRBJ2-6): DSGVTQTPKHLITATGQRVTLRCSPRSGDLSVYWYQQSLDQGLQFLIQYYNGEERAKGNILERFSAQQFPDLHSELNLSSLELGDSALYFCASSVEARSSGANVLTFGAGSRLTVL.